The T cell receptor beta chain described here comes from a study of identical twins. TCRdb called the 5' RACE reads again in MiXCR, with one record for every CDR3 protein. Of roughly 720,000 distinct CDR3 sequences in the sample, about 18% were seen once. These same data were also listed under a study on T cells expressing NK-cell markers.

The sequence was collected from a woman aged 18-29 years in good health. The sequencing sample was made of PBMCs.

Here the CDR3 reads CASSPRGDTYQPQHF. In DNA, the CDR3 is TGTGCCAGCAGCCCCCGTGGGGACACCTATCAGCCCCAGCATTTT. The chain couples TRBV7-8 to TRBJ1-5; D may be TRBD1 (6 bases). V lost 5 bases, J lost 5 bases, and 16 bases lay in between. Germline values: CDR1 SGHVS, CDR2 FQNEAQ. There are 15 residues in the CDR3.